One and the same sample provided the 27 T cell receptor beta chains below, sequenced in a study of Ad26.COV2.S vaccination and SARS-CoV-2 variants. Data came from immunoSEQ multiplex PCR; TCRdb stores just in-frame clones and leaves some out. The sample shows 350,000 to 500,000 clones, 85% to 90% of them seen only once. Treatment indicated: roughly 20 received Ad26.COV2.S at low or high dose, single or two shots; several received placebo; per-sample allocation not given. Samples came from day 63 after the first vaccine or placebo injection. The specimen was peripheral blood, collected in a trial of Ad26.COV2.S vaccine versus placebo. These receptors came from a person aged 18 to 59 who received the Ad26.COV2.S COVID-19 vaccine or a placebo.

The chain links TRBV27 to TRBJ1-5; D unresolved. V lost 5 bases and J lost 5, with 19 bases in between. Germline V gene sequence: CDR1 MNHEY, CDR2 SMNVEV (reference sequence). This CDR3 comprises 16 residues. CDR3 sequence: CASSRSAGEAYQPQHF. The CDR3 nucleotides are TGTGCCAGCAGTCGGAGCGCGGGAGAGGCTTATCAGCCCCAGCATTTT.

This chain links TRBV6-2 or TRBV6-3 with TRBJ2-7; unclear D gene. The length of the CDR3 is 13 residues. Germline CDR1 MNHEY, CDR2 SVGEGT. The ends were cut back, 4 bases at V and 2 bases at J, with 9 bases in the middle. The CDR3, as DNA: TGTGCCAGCAGTTTGCGCAGTACCTACGAGCAGTACGTC. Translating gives CASSLRSTYEQYV.

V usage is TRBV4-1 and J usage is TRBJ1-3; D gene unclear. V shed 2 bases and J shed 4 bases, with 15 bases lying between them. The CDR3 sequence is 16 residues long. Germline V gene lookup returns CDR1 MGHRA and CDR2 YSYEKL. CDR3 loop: CASSQTGLPGGNTIYF. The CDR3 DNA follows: TGCGCCAGCAGCCAAACCGGGCTCCCTGGGGGAAACACCATATATTTT.

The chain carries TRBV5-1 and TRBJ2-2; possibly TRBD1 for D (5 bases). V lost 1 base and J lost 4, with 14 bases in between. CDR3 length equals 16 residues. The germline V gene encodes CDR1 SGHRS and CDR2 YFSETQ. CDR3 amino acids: CASSLFSQGSTGELFF. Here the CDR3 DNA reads TGCGCCAGCAGCTTGTTCTCCCAGGGCTCCACCGGGGAGCTGTTTTTT.

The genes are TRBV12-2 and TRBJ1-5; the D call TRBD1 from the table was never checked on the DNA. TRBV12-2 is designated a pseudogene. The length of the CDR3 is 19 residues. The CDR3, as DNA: TGTGCAAGTCGCGTGAGGGACAGAAAACCCTTTCATAGCAATCAGCCCCAGCATTTT. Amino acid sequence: CASRVRDRKPFHSNQPQHF.

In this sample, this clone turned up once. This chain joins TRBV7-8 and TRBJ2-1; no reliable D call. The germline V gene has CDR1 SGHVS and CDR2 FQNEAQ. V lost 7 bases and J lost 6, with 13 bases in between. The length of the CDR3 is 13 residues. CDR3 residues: CASTPFGPNEQFF. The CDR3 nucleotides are TGTGCCAGCACCCCATTCGGCCCCAATGAGCAGTTCTTC.

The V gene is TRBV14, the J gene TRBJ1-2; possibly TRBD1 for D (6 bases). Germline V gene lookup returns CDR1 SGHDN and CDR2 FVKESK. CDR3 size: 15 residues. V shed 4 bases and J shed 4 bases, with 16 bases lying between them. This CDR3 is CASSPVQGWGYGYTF. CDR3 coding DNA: TGTGCCAGCAGCCCCGTACAGGGCTGGGGCTATGGCTACACCTTC. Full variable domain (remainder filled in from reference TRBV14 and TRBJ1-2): EAGVTQFPSHSVIEKGQTVTLRCDPISGHDNLYWYRRVMGKEIKFLLHFVKESKQDESGMPNNRFLAERTGGTYSTLKVQPAELEDSGVYFCASSPVQGWGYGYTFGSGTRLTVV.

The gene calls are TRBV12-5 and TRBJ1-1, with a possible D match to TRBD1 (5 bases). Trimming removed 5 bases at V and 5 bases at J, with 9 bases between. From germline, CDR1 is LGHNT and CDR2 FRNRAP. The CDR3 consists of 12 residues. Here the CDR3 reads CASGTGVTEAFF. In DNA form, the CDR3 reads TGTGCTAGTGGTACAGGTGTTACTGAAGCTTTCTTT.

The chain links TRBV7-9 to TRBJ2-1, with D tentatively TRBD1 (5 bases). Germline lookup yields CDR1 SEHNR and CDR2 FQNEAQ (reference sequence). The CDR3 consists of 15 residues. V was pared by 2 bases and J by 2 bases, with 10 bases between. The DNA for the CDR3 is TGTGCCAGCAGCTTACTTCAGGGTACCTACAATGAGCAGTTCTTC. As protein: CASSLLQGTYNEQFF.

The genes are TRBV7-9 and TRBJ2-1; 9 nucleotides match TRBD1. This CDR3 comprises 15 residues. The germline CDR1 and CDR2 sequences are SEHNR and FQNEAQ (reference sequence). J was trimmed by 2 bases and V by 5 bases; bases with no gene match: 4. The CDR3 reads CASSNRGRAYNEQFF. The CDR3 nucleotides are TGTGCCAGCAGCAACAGGGGGCGAGCCTACAATGAGCAGTTCTTC.

DNA of the CDR3: TGCGCCAGCAGCTTGGACAGGGTGGGCAATCAGCCCCAGCATTTT. Translation gives CASSLDRVGNQPQHF. This sequence joins TRBV5-1 and TRBJ1-5, with D possibly TRBD1 on 6 matching bases. Per germline, CDR1 SGHRS and CDR2 YFSETQ. There are 15 residues in the CDR3. Trimming removed 0 bases from V and 2 bases from J, with 9 bases in between.

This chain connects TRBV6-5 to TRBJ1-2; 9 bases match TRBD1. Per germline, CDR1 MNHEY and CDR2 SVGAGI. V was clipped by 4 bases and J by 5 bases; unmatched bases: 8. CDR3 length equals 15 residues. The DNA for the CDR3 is TGTGCCAGCAGTTCCGGACAGGGGCCCTGGTATGGCTACACCTTC. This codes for CASSSGQGPWYGYTF.

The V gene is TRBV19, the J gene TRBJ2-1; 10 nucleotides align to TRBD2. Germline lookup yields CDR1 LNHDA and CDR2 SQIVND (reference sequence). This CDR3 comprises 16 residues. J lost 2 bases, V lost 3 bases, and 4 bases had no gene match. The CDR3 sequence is CASSISLAGAYNEQFF. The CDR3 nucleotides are TGTGCCAGTAGTATTAGCCTAGCGGGGGCCTACAATGAGCAGTTCTTC.

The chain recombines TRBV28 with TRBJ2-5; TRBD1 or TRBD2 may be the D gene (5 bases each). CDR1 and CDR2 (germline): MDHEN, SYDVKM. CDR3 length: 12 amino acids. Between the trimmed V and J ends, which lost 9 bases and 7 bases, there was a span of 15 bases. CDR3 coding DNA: TGTGCCAGTCTAGGACCAGGGAGGACCCAGTACTTC. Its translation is CASLGPGRTQYF. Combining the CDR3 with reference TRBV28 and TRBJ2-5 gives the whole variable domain DVKVTQSSRYLVKRTGEKVFLECVQDMDHENMFWYRQDPGLGLRLIYFSYDVKMKEKGDIPEGYSVSREKKERFSLILESASTNQTSMYLCASLGPGRTQYFGPGTRLLVL.

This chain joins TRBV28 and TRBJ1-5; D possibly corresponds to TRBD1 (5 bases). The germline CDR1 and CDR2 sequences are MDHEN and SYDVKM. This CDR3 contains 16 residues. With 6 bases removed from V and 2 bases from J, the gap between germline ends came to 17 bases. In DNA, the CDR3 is TGTGCCAGCAGCAAGCTCGGTACGGGGGGCAATCAGCCCCAGCATTTT. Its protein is CASSKLGTGGNQPQHF.

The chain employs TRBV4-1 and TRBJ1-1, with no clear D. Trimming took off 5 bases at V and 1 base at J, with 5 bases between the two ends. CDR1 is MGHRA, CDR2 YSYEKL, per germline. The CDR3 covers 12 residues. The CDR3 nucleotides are TGCGCCAGCAGCTCCCAGAACACTGAAGCTTTCTTT. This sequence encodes CASSSQNTEAFF.

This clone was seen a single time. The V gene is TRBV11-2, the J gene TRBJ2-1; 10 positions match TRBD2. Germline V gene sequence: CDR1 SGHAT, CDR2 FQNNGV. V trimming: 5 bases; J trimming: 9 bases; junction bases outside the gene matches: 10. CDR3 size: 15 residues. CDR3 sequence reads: CASSRGLAGVSEQFF. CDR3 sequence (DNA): TGTGCCAGCAGCCGGGGGCTAGCGGGAGTCAGTGAGCAGTTCTTC. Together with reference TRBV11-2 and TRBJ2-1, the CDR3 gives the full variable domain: EAGVAQSPRYKIIEKRQSVAFWCNPISGHATLYWYQQILGQGPKLLIQFQNNGVVDDSQLPKDRFSAERLKGVDSTLKIQPAKLEDSAVYLCASSRGLAGVSEQFFGPGTRLTVL.

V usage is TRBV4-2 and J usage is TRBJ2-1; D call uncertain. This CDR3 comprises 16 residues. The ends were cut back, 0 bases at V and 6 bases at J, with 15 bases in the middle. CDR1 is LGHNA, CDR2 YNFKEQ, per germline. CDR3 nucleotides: TGTGCCAGCAGCCAAGATGGACGGGTGTGGGGCAATGAGCAGTTCTTC. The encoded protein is CASSQDGRVWGNEQFF.

CDR3: CATLAGGAYNEQFF. CDR3 DNA sequence: TGTGCCACCCTAGCGGGGGGAGCCTACAATGAGCAGTTCTTC. V and J are TRBV28 and TRBJ2-1, with 11 positions matching TRBD2. V trimming: 10 bases; J trimming: 2 bases; junction bases outside the gene matches: 4. There are 14 residues in the CDR3. CDR1 and CDR2 (germline): MDHEN, SYDVKM.

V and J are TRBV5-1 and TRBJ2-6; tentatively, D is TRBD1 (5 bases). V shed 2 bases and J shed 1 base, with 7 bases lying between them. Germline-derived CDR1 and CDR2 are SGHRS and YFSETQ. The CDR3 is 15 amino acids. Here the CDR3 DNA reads TGCGCCAGCAGCTTTAGGGGATCTGGGGCCAACGTCCTGACTTTC. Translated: CASSFRGSGANVLTF.

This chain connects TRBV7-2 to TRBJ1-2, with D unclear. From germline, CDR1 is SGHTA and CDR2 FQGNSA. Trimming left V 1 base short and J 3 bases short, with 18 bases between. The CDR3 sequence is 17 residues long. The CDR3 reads CASSLVGMAAGHYGYTF. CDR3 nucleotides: TGTGCCAGCAGCTTAGTTGGGATGGCAGCTGGGCACTATGGCTACACCTTC.

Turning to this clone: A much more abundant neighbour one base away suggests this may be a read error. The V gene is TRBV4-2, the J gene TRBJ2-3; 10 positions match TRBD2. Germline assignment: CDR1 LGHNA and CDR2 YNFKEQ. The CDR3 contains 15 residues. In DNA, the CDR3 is TGTGCCGGCAGCCAAGGGACTAGCGACACAGATACGCAGTATTTT. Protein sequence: CAGSQGTSDTDTQYF.

This CDR3 reads CSVVETPNQPQHF. Here the CDR3 DNA reads TGCAGCGTTGTTGAGACCCCTAATCAGCCCCAGCATTTT. The V gene is TRBV29-1, the J gene TRBJ1-5; D gene unclear. Germline V gene lookup returns CDR1 SQVTM and CDR2 ANQGSEA. This CDR3 is built from 13 residues. Trimming removed 4 bases at V and 4 bases at J, with 11 bases between. Variable domain in full (rest from reference TRBV29-1 and TRBJ1-5): SAVISQKPSRDICQRGTSLTIQCQVDSQVTMMFWYRQQPGQSLTLIATANQGSEATYESGFVIDKFPISRPNLTFSTLTVSNMSPEDSSIYLCSVVETPNQPQHFGDGTRLSIL.

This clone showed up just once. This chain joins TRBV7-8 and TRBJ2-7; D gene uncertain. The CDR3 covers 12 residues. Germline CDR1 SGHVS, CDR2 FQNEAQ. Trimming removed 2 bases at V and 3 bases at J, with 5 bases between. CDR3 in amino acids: CASSLQHYEQYF. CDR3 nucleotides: TGTGCCAGCAGCTTACAGCACTACGAGCAGTACTTC.

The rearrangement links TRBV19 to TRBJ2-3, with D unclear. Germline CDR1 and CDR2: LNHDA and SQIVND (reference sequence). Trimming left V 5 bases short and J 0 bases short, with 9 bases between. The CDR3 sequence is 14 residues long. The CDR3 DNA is TGTGCCAGTAGTGCAACCCGGAGCACAGATACGCAGTATTTT. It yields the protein CASSATRSTDTQYF. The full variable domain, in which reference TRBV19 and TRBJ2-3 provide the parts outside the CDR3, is DGGITQSPKYLFRKEGQNVTLSCEQNLNHDAMYWYRQDPGQGLRLIYYSQIVNDFQKGDIAEGYSVSREKKESFPLTVTSAQKNPTAFYLCASSATRSTDTQYFGPGTRLTVL.

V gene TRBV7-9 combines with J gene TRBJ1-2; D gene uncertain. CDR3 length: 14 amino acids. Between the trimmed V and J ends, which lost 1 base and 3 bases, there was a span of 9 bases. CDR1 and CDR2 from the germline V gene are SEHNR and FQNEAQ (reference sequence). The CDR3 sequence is CASSLGWRYYGYTF. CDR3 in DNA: TGTGCCAGCAGCTTAGGGTGGAGGTACTATGGCTACACCTTC.

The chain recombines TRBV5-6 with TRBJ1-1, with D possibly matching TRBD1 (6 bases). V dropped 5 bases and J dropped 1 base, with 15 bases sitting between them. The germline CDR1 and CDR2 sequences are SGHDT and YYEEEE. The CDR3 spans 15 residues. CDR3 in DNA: TGTGCCAGCAGGGAACAGGGTTTTGAGAACACTGAAGCTTTCTTT. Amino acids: CASREQGFENTEAFF.